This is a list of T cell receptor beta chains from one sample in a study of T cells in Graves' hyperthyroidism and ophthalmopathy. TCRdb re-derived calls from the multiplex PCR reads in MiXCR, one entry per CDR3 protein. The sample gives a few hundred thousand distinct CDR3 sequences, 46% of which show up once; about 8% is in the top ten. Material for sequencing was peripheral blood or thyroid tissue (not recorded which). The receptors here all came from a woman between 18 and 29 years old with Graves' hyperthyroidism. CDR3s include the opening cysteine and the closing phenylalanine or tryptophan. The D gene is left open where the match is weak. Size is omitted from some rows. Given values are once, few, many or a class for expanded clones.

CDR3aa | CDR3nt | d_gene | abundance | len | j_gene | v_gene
CASSQYGALAAYGYTF | TGTGCCAGCAGCCAATATGGGGCTCTGGCGGCCTATGGCTACACCTTC | - | - | 16 | TRBJ1-2 | TRBV3-1
CASSPTRLAGGGETQYF | TGTGCCAGCAGCCCTACCAGACTAGCGGGAGGGGGGGAGACCCAGTACTTC | TRBD2 | - | 17 | TRBJ2-5 | TRBV7-8
CATSREVGAGVYGYTF | TGTGCCACCAGCAGAGAAGTAGGGGCTGGTGTCTATGGCTACACCTTC | - | - | 16 | TRBJ1-2 | TRBV15
CASRGSTINQPQHF | TGTGCCAGCAGGGGGAGTACTATCAATCAGCCCCAGCATTTT | - | few | 14 | TRBJ1-5 | TRBV12-3/TRBV12-4
CASSQDPAGGFKTDTQYF | TGCGCCAGCAGCCAAGATCCAGCGGGAGGATTTAAGACAGATACGCAGTATTTT | TRBD2 | - | 18 | TRBJ2-3 | TRBV5-5
CASSLTGSDKGNQPQHF | TGTGCCAGCTCACTAACAGGTTCTGATAAGGGCAATCAGCCCCAGCATTTT | - | - | 17 | TRBJ1-5 | TRBV14
CASSRGPQFGETQYF | TGTGCCAGCAGCCGAGGACCTCAGTTCGGAGAGACCCAGTACTTC | - | many | 15 | TRBJ2-5 | TRBV7-9
CASSVADSDYGYTF | TGTGCCAGCAGCGTAGCGGACAGTGACTATGGCTACACCTTC | - | few | 14 | TRBJ1-2 | TRBV9
CSLRLAGGPRETQYF | TGCAGCCTGCGACTAGCGGGAGGGCCCCGGGAGACCCAGTACTTC | TRBD2 | - | 15 | TRBJ2-5 | TRBV29-1
CASSLRLAGISYEQYF | TGTGCCAGCAGCTTGCGTCTAGCGGGGATTTCCTACGAGCAGTACTTC | TRBD2 | many | 16 | TRBJ2-7 | TRBV5-4
CASRRDEQYF | TGTGCCAGCAGACGGGACGAGCAGTACTTC | - | - | 10 | TRBJ2-7 | TRBV7-9
CASSALRGYGYTF | TGTGCCAGCAGTGCCCTCCGGGGATATGGCTACACCTTC | - | - | 13 | TRBJ1-2 | TRBV10-3
CASSVDSYNEQYF | TGCGCCAGCAGCGTAGACAGCTACAATGAGCAGTACTTC | - | - | 13 | TRBJ2-7 | TRBV5-1
CSVETSGISDTQYF | TGCAGCGTTGAAACTAGCGGGATCTCAGATACGCAGTATTTT | TRBD2 | few | 14 | TRBJ2-3 | TRBV29-1
CSATAGGQNHGYTF | TGCAGTGCTACCGCAGGGGGCCAAAACCATGGCTACACCTTC | TRBD1 | - | 14 | TRBJ1-2 | TRBV20-1
CASSLSREGSREQYF | TGTGCCAGCAGTTTATCGCGGGAGGGCTCGCGAGAGCAGTACTTC | TRBD2 | many | 15 | TRBJ2-7 | TRBV12-3/TRBV12-4
CSVEASGVYNEQFF | TGCAGCGTTGAGGCTAGCGGAGTTTACAATGAGCAGTTCTTC | TRBD2 | few | 14 | TRBJ2-1 | TRBV29-1
CASSFFLGIDSATNEKLFF | TGTGCCAGCAGTTTCTTCCTCGGGATTGACAGCGCAACTAATGAAAAACTGTTTTTT | - | many | 19 | TRBJ1-4 | TRBV7-9
CASSPTRDRVPYEQYF | TGTGCCAGCAGTCCCACCCGGGACAGGGTCCCATACGAGCAGTACTTC | TRBD1 | - | 16 | TRBJ2-7 | TRBV12-3/TRBV12-4
CASSRLQLNTEAFF | TGTGCCAGCAGTAGATTACAGCTGAACACTGAAGCTTTCTTT | - | many | 14 | TRBJ1-1 | TRBV2
CASSEAGLGGLGYTIYF | TGTGCCAGCAGTGAAGCGGGGCTCGGGGGGCTCGGCTACACCATATATTTT | - | - | 17 | TRBJ1-3 | TRBV2
CASQRLNQPQHF | TGTGCCTCCCAACGCCTCAATCAGCCCCAGCATTTT | - | - | 12 | TRBJ1-5 | TRBV19
CASSERPVSSYEQYF | TGTGCCAGCAGTGAAAGGCCGGTAAGCTCCTACGAGCAGTACTTC | - | - | 15 | TRBJ2-7 | TRBV2
CASSQGGVNQPQHF | TGTGCCAGCAGCCAGGGCGGGGTTAATCAGCCCCAGCATTTT | - | - | 14 | TRBJ1-5 | TRBV7-9
CASSSRQRTDTQYF | TGCGCCAGCAGCTCAAGACAGAGAACAGATACGCAGTATTTT | - | - | 14 | TRBJ2-3 | TRBV9
CSVRAGGKDYGYTF | TGCAGCGTTAGGGCAGGGGGGAAGGACTATGGCTACACCTTC | TRBD1 | - | 14 | TRBJ1-2 | TRBV29-1
CASMRGYTDTQYF | TGTGCCAGCATGAGGGGCTACACAGATACGCAGTATTTT | - | - | 13 | TRBJ2-3 | TRBV2
CASGKGGGNYGYTF | TGTGCCAGCGGCAAGGGAGGTGGAAACTATGGCTACACCTTC | - | - | 14 | TRBJ1-2 | TRBV7-9
CAIDGSYGYTF | TGTGCCATCGACGGGTCCTATGGCTACACCTTC | - | - | 11 | TRBJ1-2 | TRBV10-3
CASSILQAPGTEAFF | TGTGCCAGCAGCATCCTACAGGCGCCTGGCACTGAAGCTTTCTTT | - | many | 15 | TRBJ1-1 | TRBV7-2
CSAREGGGLNGELFF | TGCAGTGCTAGAGAGGGGGGAGGGTTAAACGGGGAGCTGTTTTTT | TRBD2 | - | 15 | TRBJ2-2 | TRBV20-1
CSASRPYEQYF | TGCAGTGCTAGCCGGCCCTACGAGCAGTACTTC | - | many | 11 | TRBJ2-7 | TRBV20-1
CSAHGASGRGGLSYEQYF | TGCAGTGCCCACGGGGCTAGCGGGAGAGGGGGACTCAGCTACGAGCAGTACTTC | TRBD2 | - | 18 | TRBJ2-7 | TRBV20-1
CASSQQGNYDYTF | TGTGCCAGCAGTCAACAGGGGAACTATGACTACACCTTC | TRBD1 | - | 13 | TRBJ1-2 | TRBV6-5
CATSDFFGGGDLPGEQYF | TGTGCCACCAGTGATTTCTTCGGGGGGGGGGACCTTCCTGGCGAGCAGTACTTC | TRBD2 | few | 18 | TRBJ2-7 | TRBV24-1
CSASRGRAYEQYF | TGCAGTGCTAGTCGGGGCAGGGCCTACGAGCAGTACTTC | - | many | 13 | TRBJ2-7 | TRBV20-1
CACNPWKNTEAFF | TGTGCCTGCAATCCGTGGAAGAACACTGAAGCTTTCTTT | - | - | 13 | TRBJ1-1 | TRBV4-2
CASSHGAGVGETQYF | TGTGCCAGCAGCCATGGAGCGGGGGTCGGGGAGACCCAGTACTTC | TRBD2 | - | 15 | TRBJ2-5 | TRBV3-1
CASSLARGRYEQYF | TGTGCCAGCAGCTTAGCCAGGGGGAGGTACGAGCAGTACTTC | - | - | 14 | TRBJ2-7 | TRBV7-2
CASSESTPFANTGELFF | TGTGCCAGCAGTGAATCGACTCCGTTCGCGAACACCGGGGAGCTGTTTTTT | - | few | 17 | TRBJ2-2 | TRBV6-1
CSARDPERGDYTF | TGCAGTGCTAGAGATCCAGAGCGGGGAGACTACACCTTC | - | - | 13 | TRBJ1-2 | TRBV20-1
CASSLDIGSWGYTF | TGTGCCAGCAGCTTGGACATCGGCTCGTGGGGCTACACCTTC | - | many | 14 | TRBJ1-2 | TRBV5-8
CASSWTGGLDSPHHF | TGTGCCAGCAGTTGGACAGGGGGCCTCGATTCACCCCACCACTTT | TRBD1 | - | 15 | TRBJ1-6 | TRBV6-2/TRBV6-3
CATNSGIITEAFF | TGTGCCACCAACTCTGGAATAATCACTGAAGCTTTCTTT | - | once | 13 | TRBJ1-1 | TRBV28
CSAWTSGSFDNEQFF | TGCAGTGCTTGGACTAGCGGGAGTTTCGACAATGAGCAGTTCTTC | TRBD2 | - | 15 | TRBJ2-1 | TRBV20-1
CASSFSWLLETQYF | TGTGCCAGCAGCTTTAGTTGGCTACTGGAGACCCAGTACTTC | - | many | 14 | TRBJ2-5 | TRBV7-2
CASSLGILGGAAGVNTGELFF | TGTGCCAGCAGCTTGGGTATTCTCGGGGGGGCTGCGGGAGTGAACACCGGGGAGCTGTTTTTT | TRBD2 | many | 21 | TRBJ2-2 | TRBV11-2
CAISGSQETQYF | TGTGCCATCAGCGGGAGTCAAGAGACCCAGTACTTC | - | - | 12 | TRBJ2-5 | TRBV10-3
CASSLAGAQETQYF | TGTGCTAGCTCCCTAGCGGGAGCACAAGAGACCCAGTACTTC | TRBD2 | - | 14 | TRBJ2-5 | TRBV7-7
CASSPGARNTEAFF | TGTGCCAGCAGCCCCGGAGCAAGGAACACTGAAGCTTTCTTT | - | many | 14 | TRBJ1-1 | TRBV5-5
CASSLGAGLNTEAFF | TGTGCCAGCAGCTTAGGAGCAGGACTGAACACTGAAGCTTTCTTT | - | many | 15 | TRBJ1-1 | TRBV7-9
CAISAGQGTQPQHF | TGTGCCATCAGTGCGGGACAGGGGACTCAGCCCCAGCATTTT | TRBD1 | - | 14 | TRBJ1-5 | TRBV10-3
CASSRDRGEEKLFF | TGTGCCAGCAGCCGAGACAGGGGTGAAGAAAAACTGTTTTTT | TRBD1 | many | 14 | TRBJ1-4 | TRBV7-6
CASSQAAQPQHF | TGTGCCAGCAGTCAGGCGGCTCAGCCCCAGCATTTT | - | - | 12 | TRBJ1-5 | TRBV7-2